The clone carrying this T cell receptor beta chain is classed as medium-sized. What it binds is unknown. The assay was immunoSEQ multiplex PCR, and TCRdb's table has in-frame clones only and misses some. The sample shows about 2,600 clones, about 24% of them seen only once. These data are taken from a study of T cells in localized non-small cell lung cancer. Whole-study results and caveats: The study detected a median roughly 56 of the top 100 tumor clones in adjacent lung. Uninvolved adjacent lung had higher T cell clonality than tumor and all other tissues.

The input for sequencing was lung tumor tissue, taken before any cancer treatment. This clonotype originated in a male donor aged 60 or older with stage I lung adenocarcinoma.

In DNA, the CDR3 is TGTGCCAGCAGCGAGGGACAGCAACAAGAGACCCAGTACTTC. This translates into CASSEGQQQETQYF. The chain recombines TRBV11-3 with TRBJ2-5; the match to TRBD1 covers 7 bases. Trimming at V came to 5 bases and at J to 2 bases, leaving 5 bases not matched to a gene. This CDR3 is 14 amino acids long. The germline V gene has CDR1 SGHNT and CDR2 YENEEA.